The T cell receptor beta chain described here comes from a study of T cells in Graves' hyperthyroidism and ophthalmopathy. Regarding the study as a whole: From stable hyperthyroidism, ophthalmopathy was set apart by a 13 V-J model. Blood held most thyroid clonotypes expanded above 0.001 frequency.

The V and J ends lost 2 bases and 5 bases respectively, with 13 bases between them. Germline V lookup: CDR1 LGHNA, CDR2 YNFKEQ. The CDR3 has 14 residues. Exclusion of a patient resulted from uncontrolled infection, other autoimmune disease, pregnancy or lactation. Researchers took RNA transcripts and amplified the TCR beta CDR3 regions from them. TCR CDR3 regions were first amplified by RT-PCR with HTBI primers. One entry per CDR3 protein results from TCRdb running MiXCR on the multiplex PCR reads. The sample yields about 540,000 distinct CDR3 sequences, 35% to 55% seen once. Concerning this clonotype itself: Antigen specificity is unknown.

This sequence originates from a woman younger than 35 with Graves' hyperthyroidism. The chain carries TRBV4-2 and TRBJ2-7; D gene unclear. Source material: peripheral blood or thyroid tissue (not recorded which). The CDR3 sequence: CASSQRASLHEQYF. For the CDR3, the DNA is TGTGCCAGCAGCCAAAGAGCTTCCCTCCACGAGCAGTACTTC.